These 11 T cell receptor beta chains were sequenced from one sample in a study of cytomegalovirus exposure and HLA in healthy donors. PCR was performed using 60 Vbeta and 13 Jbeta primers. Method: immunoSEQ multiplex PCR; TCRdb's copy keeps in-frame clones and lacks some. Of around 130,000 clones in the sample, 80% to 85% are singletons; the top ten hold about 0.63%. Specimen: PBMCs. These receptors were obtained from a man between 18 and 29 years old in good health and CMV-seronegative.

CDR3 amino acids: CAWRAPVQHTIYF. The DNA of the CDR3 is TGTGCCTGGAGGGCCCCTGTCCAACACACCATATATTTT. The chain couples TRBV30 to TRBJ1-3, with no clear D. With 3 bases removed from V and 8 bases from J, the gap between germline ends came to 14 bases. Germline CDR1 GTSNPN, CDR2 SVGIG (reference sequence). The CDR3 is 13 amino acids.

The chain links TRBV30 to TRBJ1-2; D is uncertain. The V gene lost 3 bases and the J gene lost 8 bases, with 13 bases spanning the gap. Germline CDR1 reads GTSNPN; CDR2 reads SVGIG (reference sequence). CDR3 length: 12 residues. The CDR3 DNA reads TGTGCCTGGAGCGACCGGAGGCAGGGCTACACCTTC. It specifies CAWSDRRQGYTF.

This chain connects TRBV7-8 to TRBJ2-7, with D perhaps matching TRBD1 (5 bases). The germline CDR1 and CDR2 sequences are SGHVS and FQNEAQ. The CDR3 length is 12 residues. Trimming cost V 3 bases and J 6 bases, with 9 bases left between them. The CDR3 is CASSFETAEQYF. For the CDR3, the DNA is TGTGCCAGCAGCTTTGAGACAGCCGAGCAGTACTTC. The entire variable domain, with the rest obtained from reference TRBV7-8 and TRBJ2-7, is as follows: GAGVSQSPRYKVAKRGQDVALRCDPISGHVSLFWYQQALGQGPEFLTYFQNEAQLDKSGLPSDRFFAERPEGSVSTLKIQRTQQEDSAVYLCASSFETAEQYFGPGTRLTVT.

The V and J genes are TRBV29-1 and TRBJ1-2; TRBD1 aligns across 7 bases. V gave up 4 bases and J gave up 5 bases; unmatched junction bases: 7. The germline CDR1 and CDR2 sequences are SQVTM and ANQGSEA. The CDR3 contains 13 residues. The CDR3 here is CSVGEGAVYGYTF. The CDR3, as DNA: TGCAGCGTTGGTGAGGGGGCGGTATATGGCTACACCTTC.

V usage is TRBV5-6 and J usage is TRBJ2-7; D remains ambiguous. Per the germline V gene, CDR1 is SGHDT and CDR2 is YYEEEE. CDR3 length: 12 residues. Trimming took 1 base from V and 5 from J, leaving 7 bases between them. The CDR3, as DNA: TGTGCCAGCAGCTTGTACCCGGACGAGCAGTACTTC. Translated: CASSLYPDEQYF. Full variable domain (outside the CDR3, taken from reference TRBV5-6 and TRBJ2-7): DAGVTQSPTHLIKTRGQQVTLRCSPKSGHDTVSWYQQALGQGPQFIFQYYEEEERQRGNFPDRFSGHQFPNYSSELNVNALLLGDSALYLCASSLYPDEQYFGPGTRLTVT.

The chain links TRBV10-3 to TRBJ2-3; the match to TRBD2 covers 9 bases. Losses at the gene ends were 10 bases for V and 1 base for J; bases not matched to a gene: 0. This CDR3 region has 12 residues. Per germline, CDR1 ENHRY and CDR2 SYGVKD. The CDR3 nucleotides are TGTGCCACTAGCGGGGGCACAGATACGCAGTATTTT. Translation: CATSGGTDTQYF.

J is TRBJ2-3 and V is TRBV10-2; 8 bases match TRBD1. This CDR3 comprises 16 residues. The V gene end was trimmed by 5 bases and the J gene end by 4 bases; junction bases not matched to a gene: 11. Germline loops: CDR1 WSHSY, CDR2 SAAADI. CDR3 in amino acids: CASSFAMDRVPDTQYF. In DNA form, the CDR3 reads TGCGCCAGCAGTTTCGCTATGGACAGGGTCCCAGATACGCAGTATTTT.

This sequence joins TRBV7-9 and TRBJ1-2, with D perhaps matching TRBD1 (6 bases). The germline CDR1 and CDR2 sequences are SEHNR and FQNEAQ (reference sequence). V lost 3 bases and J 6 bases, leaving 14 bases between the germline ends. The CDR3 extends over 14 amino acids. The CDR3 DNA reads TGTGCCAGCAGCTTTCAAGGGGGGGAGGATGGCTACACCTTC. Amino acids: CASSFQGGEDGYTF.

The chain employs TRBV6-5 and TRBJ2-7; a possible D gene is TRBD2 (5 bases). Germline V gene sequence: CDR1 MNHEY, CDR2 SVGAGI. The length of the CDR3 is 15 residues. Trimming removed 2 bases at V and 2 bases at J, with 13 bases between. The CDR3 loop reads CASSYLLGGTYEQYF. The CDR3 DNA reads TGTGCCAGCAGTTACCTGTTAGGAGGAACCTACGAGCAGTACTTC.

This chain joins TRBV19 and TRBJ2-1; possible D gene TRBD2, 5 bases. V lost 7 bases and J 8 bases, leaving 21 bases between the germline ends. Germline values: CDR1 LNHDA, CDR2 SQIVND (reference sequence). This CDR3 region has 15 residues. The CDR3 sequence: CASTSGFGPMYEQFF. DNA for the CDR3: TGTGCCAGTACCTCGGGATTTGGCCCAATGTATGAGCAGTTCTTC.

The gene calls are TRBV5-4 and TRBJ1-1; perhaps TRBD1 as D (5 bases). The V end was cut by 5 bases, the J end by 8 bases, with 10 bases between. The CDR3 length is 11 residues. Germline V gene sequence: CDR1 SGHNT, CDR2 YYREEE (reference sequence). CDR3 residues: CASRERQEAFF. CDR3 nucleotides: TGTGCCAGCAGAGAAAGACAGGAAGCTTTCTTT. Based on the CDR3 plus reference TRBV5-4 and TRBJ1-1, the full variable domain is ETGVTQSPTHLIKTRGQQVTLRCSSQSGHNTVSWYQQALGQGPQFIFQYYREEENGRGNFPPRFSGLQFPNYSSELNVNALELDDSALYLCASRERQEAFFGQGTRLTVV.